One sample yielded the 29 T cell receptor beta chains listed below, sequenced in a study of cytomegalovirus exposure and HLA in healthy donors. PCR amplification relied on 60 Vbeta primers (plus 13 Jbeta primers). Assay: immunoSEQ multiplex PCR; the TCRdb copy retains only in-frame clones and omits some. The sample records under 200,000 clones, around 74% being singletons. The source material was PBMCs. These receptors were obtained from a female donor in good health and CMV-seronegative.

CDR3 residues: CASSQYRGFNSPLHF. Written as DNA, the CDR3 is TGTGCCAGCAGTCAATACAGGGGCTTTAATTCACCCCTCCACTTT. This chain connects TRBV6-1 to TRBJ1-6; 7 bases align to TRBD1. Germline assignment: CDR1 MNHNS and CDR2 SASEGT. Germline trimming cut 5 bases from V and 6 bases from J; bases unmatched to any gene: 7. The CDR3 extends over 15 amino acids.

The V call is TRBV28, the J call TRBJ2-7; tentatively, D is TRBD1 (6 bases). Trimming removed 5 bases at V and 0 bases at J, with 14 bases between. The germline gives CDR1 MDHEN, CDR2 SYDVKM. The CDR3 runs to 15 residues. CDR3: CASSHRALYSYEQYF. CDR3 DNA: TGTGCCAGCAGTCACAGGGCTCTATACTCCTACGAGCAGTACTTC.

The chain combines TRBV28 with TRBJ1-1; no clear D gene. CDR1 is MDHEN and CDR2 is SYDVKM in the germline V gene. V was trimmed by 8 bases and J by 1 base, leaving 8 bases between them. There are 12 residues in the CDR3. The chain's CDR3 is CASSLGNTEAFF. The CDR3 DNA reads TGTGCCAGCTCCCTAGGGAACACTGAAGCTTTCTTT.

This clone has a handful of counts. The genes are TRBV19 and TRBJ1-1; possible D gene TRBD1, 5 bases. CDR1 and CDR2 from the germline V gene are LNHDA and SQIVND (reference sequence). CDR3 length: 16 amino acids. The germline V and J ends were trimmed by 4 bases and 6 bases, with 21 bases remaining between them. The CDR3 sequence is CASSTLGGVAGSEAFF. The CDR3 DNA follows: TGTGCCAGTAGTACCCTCGGGGGGGTAGCGGGTTCTGAAGCTTTCTTT.

This clone came up once. The chain couples TRBV28 to TRBJ1-6, with D tentatively TRBD1 (5 bases). CDR1 and CDR2 from the germline V gene are MDHEN and SYDVKM. This CDR3 contains 15 residues. Trimming took 3 bases from V and 3 from J, leaving 9 bases between them. The CDR3 DNA sequence: TGTGCCAGCAGTTTGGGAAGGGGCTATAATTCACCCCTCCACTTT. Protein sequence: CASSLGRGYNSPLHF.

The sample holds one count of this clone. J is TRBJ2-7 and V is TRBV25-1, with D tentatively TRBD1 (5 bases). Germline CDR1 MGHDK, CDR2 SYGVNS. The CDR3 contains 14 residues. Trimming removed 10 bases at V and 0 bases at J, with 16 bases between. In DNA form, the CDR3 reads TGTGCCAACTACGCCACAGGCTTCTCCTACGAGCAGTACTTC. It translates to CANYATGFSYEQYF.

The chain links TRBV30 to TRBJ1-2; no clear D gene. CDR3 length equals 12 residues. V dropped 4 bases and J dropped 4 bases, with 10 bases sitting between them. The germline CDR1 and CDR2 sequences are GTSNPN and SVGIG (reference sequence). The CDR3 loop is CAWNLGGYGYTF. The CDR3, as DNA: TGTGCCTGGAACCTCGGTGGCTATGGCTACACCTTC.

The V and J genes are TRBV9 and TRBJ1-2; 7 bases fit TRBD1. The germline CDR1 and CDR2 sequences are SGDLS and YYNGEE. J lost 6 bases, V lost 4 bases, and 12 bases had no gene match. The CDR3 totals 15 residues. CDR3 residues: CASSFGTAALDGYTF. CDR3 nucleotide sequence: TGTGCCAGCAGCTTCGGGACAGCGGCTTTAGATGGCTACACCTTC. The whole variable domain, filled in from reference TRBV9 and TRBJ1-2, reads DSGVTQTPKHLITATGQRVTLRCSPRSGDLSVYWYQQSLDQGLQFLIQYYNGEERAKGNILERFSAQQFPDLHSELNLSSLELGDSALYFCASSFGTAALDGYTFGSGTRLTVV.

The rearrangement links TRBV4-1 to TRBJ2-5; possible D gene TRBD1, 6 bases. Germline values: CDR1 MGHRA, CDR2 YSYEKL. The CDR3 has 16 residues. The V gene lost 3 bases and the J gene lost 3 bases, with 17 bases spanning the gap. The CDR3 DNA reads TGCGCCAGCAGCCAGCTCGTGGGGGCAAAGGAAGAGACCCAGTACTTC. The encoded protein is CASSQLVGAKEETQYF.

The chain is built from TRBV28 and TRBJ2-7; 10 nucleotides line up with TRBD2. CDR1 and CDR2 from the germline V gene are MDHEN and SYDVKM. V shed 8 bases and J 6 bases; nucleotides not matched to a gene: 7. The CDR3 contains 13 residues. CDR3 bases: TGTGCCAGCCCTAATCCTAGCGGGAGCGAGCAGTACTTC. It specifies CASPNPSGSEQYF.

This rearrangement joins TRBV19 to TRBJ1-2; 8 bases are shared with TRBD1. The CDR3 is 15 residues long. Germline values: CDR1 LNHDA, CDR2 SQIVND (reference sequence). V was pared by 5 bases and J by 2 bases, with 7 bases of the junction left unmatched. The CDR3 sequence: CASSSWDRNNYGYTF. Written as DNA, the CDR3 is TGTGCCAGTAGTTCCTGGGACAGGAACAACTATGGCTACACCTTC.

The rearrangement links TRBV7-9 to TRBJ2-7, with TRBD1 matching over 12 bases. CDR1 and CDR2 (germline): SEHNR, FQNEAQ (reference sequence). This CDR3 region has 16 residues. Losses at the gene ends were 5 bases for V and 4 bases for J; bases not matched to a gene: 9. This CDR3 reads CASSDGPGQGAYEQYF. CDR3 in DNA: TGTGCCAGCAGCGATGGACCGGGACAGGGGGCGTACGAGCAGTACTTC.

The chain has TRBV6-5 and TRBJ2-2, with 7 bases lining up with TRBD1. Germline CDR1 reads MNHEY; CDR2 reads SVGAGI. The CDR3 is made up of 16 amino acids. V was pared by 0 bases and J by 1 base, with 2 bases of the junction left unmatched. The CDR3 DNA follows: TGTGCCAGCAGTTACTCGAGGACAGGGAACACCGGGGAGCTGTTTTTT. Translated, it gives CASSYSRTGNTGELFF.

This clone was seen just once. The chain employs TRBV9 and TRBJ1-2; 9 bases align to TRBD1. Unmatched junction bases numbered 7, after V lost 4 bases and J lost 6 bases. The CDR3 contains 14 residues. Germline V gene lookup returns CDR1 SGDLS and CDR2 YYNGEE. The CDR3 reads CASSPQGAANGYTF. The CDR3 region has the DNA TGTGCCAGCAGCCCACAGGGGGCGGCCAATGGCTACACCTTC.

The gene calls are TRBV5-1 and TRBJ2-5, with TRBD2 identical over 7 bases. Germline loops: CDR1 SGHRS, CDR2 YFSETQ. The CDR3 consists of 13 residues. Losses at the gene ends were 3 bases for V and 5 bases for J; bases not matched to a gene: 4. The CDR3 region is CASSYFGRETQYF. The CDR3 bases are TGCGCCAGCAGCTACTTCGGGAGGGAGACCCAGTACTTC.

There are a few counts of this clone. The genes are TRBV10-3 and TRBJ1-5, with unresolved D. Trimming pared 10 bases from V and 6 bases from J, leaving 16 bases between. CDR3 length: 13 residues. Germline CDR1 ENHRY, CDR2 SYGVKD. In nucleotides, the CDR3 is TGTGCCAGCAGCCGCGGGTTCGGTCAGCCCCAGCATTTT. The encoded protein is CASSRGFGQPQHF.

The V and J genes are TRBV5-1 and TRBJ2-1; D gene unclear. There are 16 residues in the CDR3. V lost 1 base and J lost 0, with 11 bases in between. The germline V gene encodes CDR1 SGHRS and CDR2 YFSETQ. The DNA of the CDR3 is TGCGCCAGCAGCTTGCCTACGTTGAGCTCCTACAATGAGCAGTTCTTC. It is translated as CASSLPTLSSYNEQFF.

The rearrangement links TRBV6-5 to TRBJ2-5, with a tentative D call TRBD1 (6 bases). The V gene lost 5 bases and the J gene lost 2 bases, with 15 bases spanning the gap. Germline values: CDR1 MNHEY, CDR2 SVGAGI. There are 15 residues in the CDR3. The CDR3: CASSPRGWGQETQYF. In DNA form, the CDR3 reads TGTGCCAGCAGTCCCAGGGGTTGGGGACAAGAGACCCAGTACTTC.

This clone has more than one count but fewer than ten. V and J are TRBV2 and TRBJ2-5; TRBD2 matches 7 bases. Matching the DNA end better, TRBJ2-7 makes the J call doubtful. The CDR3 runs to 17 residues. Germline V CDR1 and CDR2: SNHLY, FYNNEI. CDR3 DNA: TGTGCCAGCACCCCCCGGGCGAGCGGGGCCTTTGGGTACGAGCAGTACTTC. Translation gives CASTPRASGAFGYEQYF.

This sequence joins TRBV6-4 and TRBJ1-5, with D tentatively TRBD1 (5 bases). The ends were cut back, 3 bases at V and 3 bases at J, with 6 bases in the middle. Germline CDR1 and CDR2: MRHNA and SNTAGT. CDR3 size: 13 residues. In DNA, the CDR3 is TGTGCCAGCAGTGAAGGGGCCAATCAGCCCCAGCATTTT. Residues: CASSEGANQPQHF.

The chain is built from TRBV6-5 and TRBJ1-1, with D uncertain. With 6 bases removed from V and 4 bases from J, the gap between germline ends came to 12 bases. The CDR3 spans 13 residues. The germline gives CDR1 MNHEY, CDR2 SVGAGI. The CDR3 sequence: CASSAAEGTEAFF. The CDR3 region has the DNA TGTGCCAGCAGCGCCGCGGAGGGCACTGAAGCTTTCTTT.

The rearrangement uses TRBV5-1 and TRBJ2-7; TRBD1 aligns across 9 bases. Looked up from germline, CDR1 is SGHRS and CDR2 is YFSETQ. The CDR3 is 20 amino acids. The junction had 16 bases not matched to a gene; V was cut back by 0 bases and J by 0 bases. The DNA for the CDR3 is TGCGCCAGCAGCTTGGCCCCTACAGGGGGCTCCCTCGGAAGCTCCTACGAGCAGTACTTC. It is translated as CASSLAPTGGSLGSSYEQYF.

The CDR3 region has the DNA TGTGCCAGCAGCTTAGGGGACAGGGCGCAAGAGACCCAGTACTTC. As protein: CASSLGDRAQETQYF. This chain joins TRBV7-9 and TRBJ2-5; TRBD1 matches at 9 bases. The CDR3 totals 15 residues. The V gene's germline CDR1 is SEHNR and CDR2 FQNEAQ (reference sequence). V lost 1 base and J lost 2; bases outside the gene matches: 2.

The gene calls are TRBV10-3 and TRBJ2-1; maybe TRBD1 (6 bases). Germline CDR1 and CDR2: ENHRY and SYGVKD. This CDR3 has 14 amino acids. Trimming pared 2 bases from V and 5 bases from J, leaving 10 bases between. The CDR3 DNA follows: TGTGCCATCAGTGAGGGACAGAGGGACAATGAGCAGTTCTTC. Encoded protein: CAISEGQRDNEQFF.

This clone turned up a few times. This sequence joins TRBV10-3 and TRBJ2-1; the match to TRBD2 covers 14 bases. The trim removed 8 bases at V and 4 bases at J, leaving 7 bases unmatched. This CDR3 spans 16 amino acids. Germline values: CDR1 ENHRY, CDR2 SYGVKD. The CDR3: CAIGGLAGEIYNEQFF. In nucleotides, the CDR3 is TGTGCCATCGGGGGACTAGCGGGGGAGATTTACAATGAGCAGTTCTTC.

For this clone: The germline gene is not matched at one end of the junction; a read error may be the cause. This chain links TRBV20-1 with TRBJ1-2; no firm D call. In germline, CDR1 is DFQATT, CDR2 SNEGSKA (reference sequence). This CDR3 comprises 11 residues. DNA for the CDR3: TGTTACAGCGGTAGTAACTATGGCTACACCTTC. Protein product: CYSGSNYGYTF.

The chain links TRBV19 to TRBJ1-1; the D gene is possibly TRBD1 (6 bases). The V gene lost 3 bases and the J gene lost 5 bases, with 16 bases spanning the gap. This CDR3 has 15 amino acids. Germline-derived CDR1 and CDR2 are LNHDA and SQIVND (reference sequence). Here the CDR3 reads CASSMAGQGLTEAFF. The CDR3 nucleotides are TGTGCCAGTAGTATGGCGGGCCAGGGGTTGACTGAAGCTTTCTTT.

This chain connects TRBV7-2 to TRBJ2-5, with a weak D call TRBD2 (6 bases). Germline assignment: CDR1 SGHTA and CDR2 FQGNSA. This CDR3 contains 14 residues. The ends were cut back, 1 base at V and 5 bases at J, with 11 bases in the middle. CDR3 in amino acids: CASSLVTGLETQYF. The CDR3 DNA sequence: TGTGCCAGCAGCTTAGTTACGGGACTGGAGACCCAGTACTTC.

This clone was detected a few times. This sequence joins TRBV29-1 and TRBJ1-1, with D possibly matching TRBD1 (6 bases). V was cut by 6 bases and J by 4 bases, with 15 bases left in between. The CDR3 extends over 13 amino acids. Looked up from germline, CDR1 is SQVTM and CDR2 is ANQGSEA. The CDR3 DNA follows: TGCAGCGTGGGACATACATTGGGCACTGAAGCTTTCTTT. Its translation: CSVGHTLGTEAFF.